A single TCR beta chain is shown here with its context. What antigen it recognizes has not been identified. Since the receptor is from a mouse, mouse gene names and germline sequences apply. The CDR3 end falls 4 residues outside the read, so it is completed with the germline J gene. This record comes from a study of CD8+ T cells in alopecia areata (dated by TCRdb to the late 2010s). Concerning the study at large: Skin from C3H/HeJ donors with spontaneous alopecia (roughly 6-12 months old) was grafted onto female C3H/HeJ recipients that were roughly 6-11 weeks old. To study T cell clonal expansion in alopecia areata, the researchers applied high-throughput TCRbeta sequencing to both the C3H/HeJ mouse model and human patients. Scalp tissue and sorted CD4+ and CD8+ peripheral blood T cells from patchy and totalis/universalis alopecia areata patients and from healthy controls were covered by human TCRbeta sequencing. Clonality in the scalp was compared among normal scalp (n=4), patchy alopecia areata scalp (n=8), and alopecia totalis/universalis scalp (n=8). RNA was obtained with the PAXgene miRNA kit for fixed scalp, the miRNeasy kit for PBMCs, and the RNeasy kit for mouse skin. immunoSEQ multiplex PCR using 35 Vbeta forward primers and 13 Jbeta reverse primers was used to amplify TCRbeta CDR3 regions.

Points the paper makes about the study in general: Lesional scalp, especially in alopecia totalis/universalis, showed higher clonality and more expanded CD8+ clones than normal scalp, suggesting antigenic drive. Compared with mice, TCR sequences shared between patients were less clear, possibly partly because of HLA diversity across the patient population. Resident alphabeta T cells in normal human skin are also sequenced, complicating scalp TCR repertoire analysis, unlike mouse skin dominated by gammadelta T cells.

Libraries were made using the immunoSEQ multiplex PCR assay. RNA was extracted from all samples and reverse transcribed into cDNA as template for TCR sequencing. First-strand cDNA was synthesized with SuperScript III using a 2:1 mix of oligo-dT and random hexamers. A synthetic immune receptor repertoire was used to assess amplification bias, and residual bias was removed computationally. Libraries were sequenced on Illumina HiSeq with 60 bp reads covering the CDR3, read from J toward V. In the source study's methods: Raw reads were preprocessed to remove errors, and CDR3 was defined according to IMGT conventions as the region from the conserved cysteine to phenylalanine. To get clonality, Shannon entropy was normalized by log2 of the number of productive unique TCRs and the result was subtracted from 1. Scalp TCRbeta sequences were cross-referenced with sorted blood CD4 and CD8 repertoires so that the CD4 or CD8 identity of scalp clones could be inferred. The table was pulled from immuneACCESS by TCRdb, which kept in-frame rearrangements only. Such tables lose some clones; where checked, under half of the loss comes from unresolved V genes, and the rest has no known cause. That table is the source of V, J and clone size, and D and trimming were worked out from the DNA. The table shows about 270,000 clones here, with no singletons. The ten largest clones add up to less than 1.5% of the sample.

Cells from pooled mouse cutaneous lymph nodes were stained for CD4, CD8alpha, NKG2D, NKG2ACE and other markers and then sorted on a BD Influx. From a lookup of the germline V gene (reference sequence), CDR1 and CDR2 are LGHNA and YNLKQL. The CDR3 numbers 16 residues from cysteine through phenylalanine. The 36 bases shown cover part of the CDR3, and their frame starts at base 1. The chain is encoded by TRBV5 joined to TRBJ2-3; 13 bases in the junction line up with TRBD2. The TCR sequence derives from a C3H/HeJ mouse with alopecia areata. Members of this strain share the MHC haplotype H2-k. The source material was CD4+ T cells sorted from a lymph node. Partial CDR3 DNA: TGTGCCAGCAGCCCTCCCGGGACTGGGGGGGTAGAA. The resulting protein is CASSPPGTGGVE. The full CDR3 protein reads CASSPPGTGGVETLYF.